What follows are 5 T cell receptor beta chains derived from one specimen sequenced in a study of response to subunit inactivated influenza vaccine. In TCRdb, the RT-PCR reads were re-called with MiXCR into one record per CDR3 protein. The sample has 500,000 to 700,000 distinct CDR3 sequences, under 30% seen once. The same sample was also used in a study of T cells expressing NK-cell markers. As that report states: The cDNA for TCR beta came from 5'RACE template switching with UMIs.

The source was CD4+ T cells sorted from PBMCs, collected 11 to 12 days after vaccination. These receptors were taken from a man aged 50 to 60 who received an inactivated influenza vaccine.

The rearrangement joins TRBV7-2 to TRBJ1-5, with D unclear. The germline V gene has CDR1 SGHTA and CDR2 FQGNSA. V was clipped by 3 bases and J by 1 base, with 7 bases between them. The CDR3 runs to 14 residues. CDR3: CASSFSPSNQPQHF. DNA for the CDR3: TGTGCCAGCAGCTTTAGTCCGAGCAATCAGCCCCAGCATTTT.

This clonotype was recorded a few times. This chain uses TRBV20-1 with TRBJ2-7, with D uncertain. The CDR3 extends over 16 amino acids. The V and J ends lost 1 base and 3 bases respectively, with 19 bases between them. Per the germline V gene, CDR1 is DFQATT and CDR2 is SNEGSKA (reference sequence). The CDR3 protein is CSARGLFGRNYYEQYF. DNA for the CDR3: TGCAGTGCTAGAGGGCTTTTCGGCCGGAACTACTACGAGCAGTACTTC.

This clonotype was observed a few times. This chain links TRBV28 with TRBJ2-7, with D possibly being TRBD1 or TRBD2 (6 bases each). Germline V lookup: CDR1 MDHEN, CDR2 SYDVKM. CDR3 length: 15 residues. Trimming removed 8 bases at V and 5 bases at J, with 22 bases between. The CDR3: CASLTSSGGPNEQYF. CDR3 bases: TGTGCCAGCCTTACAAGCAGTGGGGGGCCCAACGAGCAGTACTTC.

The chain is built from TRBV28 and TRBJ2-3, with TRBD2 as a possible D gene (6 bases). Trimming stripped 6 bases from V and 4 bases from J, with 20 bases between. Germline assignment: CDR1 MDHEN and CDR2 SYDVKM. The CDR3 extends over 16 amino acids. CDR3 in amino acids: CASRQLTSTRSDTQYF. DNA of the CDR3: TGTGCCAGCAGGCAGCTAACTAGCACCAGGTCAGATACGCAGTATTTT.

This clonotype was detected a few times. A clone one base away is much larger, so this may be a read error. V is TRBV7-2 and J is TRBJ2-7; D not certain. Trimming pared 5 bases from V and 3 bases from J, leaving 5 bases between. The CDR3 extends over 11 amino acids. The germline V gene encodes CDR1 SGHTA and CDR2 FQGNSA. The CDR3 sequence: CASSVDYEQYF. The CDR3 region has the DNA TGTGCCAGCAGCGTAGACTACGAGCAGTACTTC.